This T cell receptor (beta chain) was profiled in a study of blood T cell repertoires in COVID-19. Study background: PBMCs, B-cell-depleted T cells, or T cells provided the cDNA or gDNA that made up the material.

Participants came from roughly 25 US areas, aged roughly 18 to 100 years. In assigning cohorts, the study relied on participant-reported clinical history. Deletions cut 6 bases from V and 6 bases from J, with 18 bases between. Looked up from germline, CDR1 is LNHDA and CDR2 is SQIVND (reference sequence). This CDR3 has 15 amino acids. Methods used by the authors: Amplification with reference gene primers provided the estimates of nucleated cell counts. TCRdb's table, derived via immunoSEQ multiplex PCR, lists solely in-frame clones and lacks some. Clonal size and the V and J genes are those of that table, whereas D and trimming came from the DNA. The repertoire includes about 200,000 clones, 65% to 90% of them detected once, and more than 4.5% sits in the top ten.

Sequenced input: PBMCs or T cells enriched from blood (not recorded which). The chain uses TRBV19 and TRBJ2-1; the D gene is possibly TRBD2 (7 bases). The origin of this receptor is a woman in her fifties or sixties with acute COVID-19. The CDR3 loop is CASRGGRDYFNEQFF. The DNA of the CDR3 is TGTGCCAGTAGGGGGGGGCGGGACTACTTCAATGAGCAGTTCTTC.